This TCR beta chain is drawn from a study of T cells after yellow fever vaccination. The wider study: Where fractions had low cell numbers, libraries were prepared from them with the SMART-Seq v4 Ultra Low Input RNA kit.

TCRdb fed the 5' RACE reads into MiXCR, producing one record per CDR3 protein. The sample records approximately 510,000 distinct CDR3 sequences, 21% being singletons. The table lists this clonotype with many counts. What it binds is not known. Study results and limitations: In FACS-sorted repertoires, abundant clonotypes from the bulk population could appear as contaminants. It was a weaker secondary response, yet one that peaked faster, at day 5 versus 15.

The CDR3 is 14 residues long. V lost 6 bases to trimming and J lost 1 base, with 12 bases between them. CDR1 is LNHDA, CDR2 SQIVND, per germline (reference sequence). The sample consisted of PBMCs, taken approximately 20 days after the first yellow fever vaccination. The rearrangement links TRBV19 to TRBJ1-1; D not resolved. This TCR was recovered from a man in his late teens or twenties who received the YFV17D yellow fever vaccine. The CDR3: CASRDGGRNTEAFF. The CDR3 region has the DNA TGTGCCAGTAGAGACGGCGGCCGGAACACTGAAGCTTTCTTT. Full variable domain (remainder filled in from reference TRBV19 and TRBJ1-1): DGGITQSPKYLFRKEGQNVTLSCEQNLNHDAMYWYRQDPGQGLRLIYYSQIVNDFQKGDIAEGYSVSREKKESFPLTVTSAQKNPTAFYLCASRDGGRNTEAFFGQGTRLTVV.